Below, 18 T cell receptor beta chains from the same sample are listed, as sequenced in a study of CD8 T cells in ankylosing spondylitis. TCRdb fed the 5' RACE reads into MiXCR, producing one record per CDR3 protein. The data show 250,000 to 300,000 distinct CDR3 sequences, roughly 20% seen once. The sample taken for sequencing was blood, either unsorted or a sorted T cell fraction (not recorded which). These receptor sequences come from a male donor with ankylosing spondylitis or in good health (not recorded which).

This clonotype has just a few counts. V usage is TRBV18 and J usage is TRBJ1-5, with a tentative D call TRBD1 (5 bases). The CDR3 spans 15 residues. V shed 2 bases and J shed 0 bases, with 8 bases lying between them. Germline V gene lookup returns CDR1 KGHSH and CDR2 LQKENI. CDR3 coding DNA: TGTGCCAGCTCACCATTCAGGGATAGCAATCAGCCCCAGCATTTT. Translation: CASSPFRDSNQPQHF.

This clonotype was counted a few times. The chain couples TRBV28 to TRBJ2-7, with 9 bases that match TRBD1. This CDR3 comprises 14 residues. The germline V gene has CDR1 MDHEN and CDR2 SYDVKM. The V and J ends lost 6 bases and 3 bases, in that order; junction bases with no gene match: 6. CDR3 DNA sequence: TGTGCCAGCAGACCAACGGGACAGGGCTACGAGCAGTACGTC. Translation gives CASRPTGQGYEQYV.

The gene calls are TRBV7-9 and TRBJ2-3; TRBD2 might be the D (5 bases). Germline V gene sequence: CDR1 SEHNR, CDR2 FQNEAQ (reference sequence). The CDR3 loop spans 14 amino acids. V lost 4 bases and J lost 5, with 13 bases in between. CDR3 amino acids: CASSSRVSVDTQYF. The CDR3 bases are TGTGCCAGCAGCTCGAGGGTCTCAGTAGATACGCAGTATTTT.

This chain joins TRBV11-2 and TRBJ2-1, with 7 positions matching TRBD2. The CDR3 consists of 18 residues. Germline V CDR1 and CDR2: SGHAT, FQNNGV. J gave up 2 bases and V 2 bases, and 12 bases lay outside the gene matches. CDR3 nucleotides: TGTGCCAGCAGCTTATTCTTGGGACTACAGGCCGCCTACAATGAGCAGTTCTTC. This encodes CASSLFLGLQAAYNEQFF.

This clonotype showed up just a few times. The gene calls are TRBV12-3 or TRBV12-4 and TRBJ1-2; D unresolved. Between the trimmed V and J ends, which lost 2 bases and 5 bases, there was a span of 15 bases. There are 15 residues in the CDR3. The CDR3 protein is CASSLTERPGYGYTF. In DNA, the CDR3 is TGTGCCAGCAGTTTAACGGAGAGACCAGGATATGGCTACACCTTC.

The rearrangement links TRBV6-4 to TRBJ2-2, with unresolved D. V gave up 5 bases and J gave up 3 bases, with 10 bases separating them. Germline V gives CDR1 MRHNA, CDR2 SNTAGT. The CDR3 consists of 14 residues. The CDR3 loop is CASSPEIHTGELFF. The CDR3 nucleotides read TGTGCCAGCAGTCCGGAAATTCACACCGGGGAGCTGTTTTTT.

This clonotype was seen many times. The chain couples TRBV5-1 to TRBJ2-5, with 7 bases lining up with TRBD1. CDR1 is SGHRS and CDR2 is YFSETQ in the germline V gene. CDR3 length: 13 residues. V shed 4 bases, J shed 5 bases, and the junction held 5 bases outside the gene matches. The CDR3 reads CASSLSDRETQYF. The DNA for the CDR3 is TGCGCCAGCAGCCTCTCGGACAGGGAGACCCAGTACTTC.

This clonotype was detected only a few times. The chain joins TRBV7-8 to TRBJ2-5, with no clear D. CDR3 length: 14 amino acids. V was trimmed by 6 bases and J by 5 bases, leaving 16 bases between them. CDR1 is SGHVS and CDR2 is FQNEAQ in the germline V gene. CDR3 nucleotides: TGTGCCAGCAGTACTACGTCAGGTCGGGAGACCCAGTACTTC. It encodes CASSTTSGRETQYF.

This clonotype turned up a few times. The V and J genes are TRBV27 and TRBJ2-3, with D uncertain. V was pared by 4 bases and J by 10 bases, with 9 bases between. The CDR3 covers 11 residues. Germline assignment: CDR1 MNHEY and CDR2 SMNVEV (reference sequence). CDR3 region: CASSYNGPQYF. The CDR3 region has the DNA TGTGCCAGCAGTTATAATGGTCCGCAGTATTTT.

This clonotype came up a few times. The gene calls are TRBV20-1 and TRBJ1-5, with 9 bases lining up with TRBD1. The CDR3 is made up of 15 amino acids. Germline V gene data show CDR1 as DFQATT and CDR2 as SNEGSKA (reference sequence). V shed 3 bases and J 6 bases; nucleotides not matched to a gene: 9. CDR3 sequence: CSASPGTGLSQPQHF. CDR3 nucleotides: TGCAGTGCTAGCCCTGGGACAGGGTTAAGTCAGCCCCAGCATTTT.

This chain links TRBV12-3 or TRBV12-4 with TRBJ2-5, with 9 bases that match TRBD2. V was clipped by 3 bases and J by 7 bases; unmatched bases: 12. The CDR3 runs 16 residues. In DNA, the CDR3 is TGTGCCAGCAGTTTTCTGGCGGGGGGGCCGGAGGTGACCCAGTACTTC. Translation: CASSFLAGGPEVTQYF.

This clonotype was observed a handful of times. This chain links TRBV29-1 with TRBJ2-3, with 9 bases identical to TRBD2. CDR1 is SQVTM, CDR2 ANQGSEA, per germline. V trimming: 6 bases; J trimming: 3 bases; junction bases outside the gene matches: 4. This CDR3 is 13 amino acids long. CDR3 residues: CSVAGGGTDTQYF. CDR3 coding DNA: TGCAGCGTAGCGGGAGGTGGTACAGATACGCAGTATTTT.

This clonotype has a count of ten or more. This chain uses TRBV12-3 or TRBV12-4 with TRBJ1-5; unclear D gene. The V gene lost 5 bases and the J gene lost 7 bases, with 18 bases spanning the gap. This CDR3 spans 15 amino acids. The CDR3: CASSLHSGLGQPQHF. The CDR3 DNA follows: TGTGCCAGCAGTCTTCACTCTGGGCTAGGGCAGCCCCAGCATTTT.

The CDR3 sequence is CASSQVGGASFTGELFF. Here the CDR3 DNA reads TGCGCCAGCAGCCAAGTCGGGGGGGCGAGTTTCACCGGGGAGCTGTTTTTT. The chain carries TRBV4-1 and TRBJ2-2; 8 bases match TRBD2. This CDR3 region has 17 residues. Germline V gives CDR1 MGHRA, CDR2 YSYEKL. Trimming removed 1 base from V and 4 bases from J; junction bases left unmatched: 8.

The genes are TRBV5-1 and TRBJ2-1; 9 bases align to TRBD1. This CDR3 comprises 15 residues. Germline assignment: CDR1 SGHRS and CDR2 YFSETQ. The V segment lost 4 bases and the J segment 5 bases; nucleotides outside the gene matches: 7. As DNA, the CDR3 is TGCGCCAGCAGCCGATTGGGACAGGGAGACAATGAGCAGTTCTTC. The encoded protein is CASSRLGQGDNEQFF.

This clonotype was detected many times. This rearrangement joins TRBV12-3 or TRBV12-4 to TRBJ2-3; D gene uncertain. The length of the CDR3 is 14 residues. The V and J ends lost 7 bases and 0 bases respectively, with 11 bases between them. The CDR3 loop reads CASTPAASTDTQYF. The CDR3, as DNA: TGTGCCAGCACGCCGGCAGCTAGCACAGATACGCAGTATTTT.

This clonotype came up a few times. The CDR3 reads CATSRDKGFNQPQHF. The CDR3 coding sequence is TGTGCCACCAGCAGAGATAAGGGGTTCAATCAGCCCCAGCATTTT. J is TRBJ1-5 and V is TRBV15, with D perhaps matching TRBD1 (5 bases). The CDR3 has 15 residues. Deletions cut 0 bases from V and 3 bases from J, with 9 bases between. Germline V gene sequence: CDR1 LNHNV, CDR2 YYDKDF (reference sequence).

The chain employs TRBV7-7 and TRBJ2-4; a weak D match, TRBD2 (5 bases). V shed 3 bases and J shed 0 bases, with 18 bases lying between them. This CDR3 is 18 amino acids long. From germline, CDR1 is SSHAT and CDR2 FNYEAQ (reference sequence). The CDR3 region has the DNA TGTGCCAGCAGCTTCCGGCCCCGGCTAGCAGAAGCCAAAAACATTCAGTACTTC. It is translated as CASSFRPRLAEAKNIQYF. Filled out from reference TRBV7-7 and TRBJ2-4, the complete variable domain reads GAGVSQSPRYKVTKRGQDVTLRCDPISSHATLYWYQQALGQGPEFLTYFNYEAQPDKSGLPSDRFSAERPEGSISTLTIQRTEQRDSAMYRCASSFRPRLAEAKNIQYFGAGTRLSVL.